The 29 T cell receptor beta chains given below trace back to one sample, sequenced in a study of cytomegalovirus exposure and HLA in healthy donors. The PCR ran on 60 Vbeta and 13 Jbeta primers. The protocol was immunoSEQ multiplex PCR, while the TCRdb copy is restricted to in-frame clones and leaves out a portion. Its table records about 110,000 clones. The sequenced sample consisted of PBMCs. These receptors all come from a young man in good health and CMV-seronegative.

The chain recombines TRBV6-6 with TRBJ1-5; D remains ambiguous. This CDR3 is built from 11 residues. V shed 9 bases and J shed 10 bases, with 13 bases lying between them. Germline assignment: CDR1 MNHNY and CDR2 SVGAGI (reference sequence). This CDR3 reads CASASQTPQHF. The CDR3 DNA is TGTGCCAGTGCTTCTCAGACACCCCAGCATTTT.

CDR3 sequence reads: CASSSGLAGPGDEQYF. As DNA, the CDR3 is TGCGCCAGCAGCTCGGGACTAGCGGGGCCAGGGGACGAGCAGTACTTC. The chain uses TRBV5-1 and TRBJ2-7, with 13 bases matching TRBD2. V was pared by 3 bases and J by 5 bases, with 8 bases of the junction left unmatched. The CDR3 consists of 16 residues. Germline V gene data show CDR1 as SGHRS and CDR2 as YFSETQ. Drawing the rest from reference TRBV5-1 and TRBJ2-7, the complete variable domain is KAGVTQTPRYLIKTRGQQVTLSCSPISGHRSVSWYQQTPGQGLQFLFEYFSETQRNKGNFPGRFSGRQFSNSRSEMNVSTLELGDSALYLCASSSGLAGPGDEQYFGPGTRLTVT.

The CDR3, as DNA: TGTGCCAGCACCACGACAGAGGCGAGCATTCAGTACTTC. Translating it yields CASTTTEASIQYF. The V gene is TRBV6-6, the J gene TRBJ2-4; possibly TRBD1 for D (5 bases). The V gene's germline CDR1 is MNHNY and CDR2 SVGAGI (reference sequence). Trimming shortened V by 7 bases and J by 9 bases, and 16 bases separated the two germline ends. This CDR3 comprises 13 residues.

The genes are TRBV25-1 and TRBJ1-2; perhaps TRBD1 as D (5 bases). CDR1 MGHDK and CDR2 SYGVNS come from the germline V gene. There are 14 residues in the CDR3. V lost 4 bases, J lost 4 bases, and 13 bases lay in between. CDR3 protein: CASSGPTVTYGYTF. DNA of the CDR3: TGTGCCAGCAGTGGGCCGACAGTTACCTATGGCTACACCTTC.

Remarks on this clone: The sample carries other DNA sequences with the same CDR3. The chain employs TRBV2 and TRBJ2-5; perhaps TRBD1 as D (5 bases). Trimming pared 4 bases from V and 2 bases from J, leaving 11 bases between. The germline V gene encodes CDR1 SNHLY and CDR2 FYNNEI. This CDR3 is 14 amino acids long. The CDR3 DNA follows: TGTGCCAGCAGTGGCCAGGGCGGTCAAGAGACCCAGTACTTC. Translating it yields CASSGQGGQETQYF.

The chain employs TRBV27 and TRBJ1-5, with D possibly being TRBD1 (6 bases). CDR1 and CDR2 from the germline V gene are MNHEY and SMNVEV (reference sequence). The CDR3 has 15 amino acids. Trimming pared 6 bases from V and 1 base from J, leaving 13 bases between. The CDR3 loop reads CASSQTGWSNQPQHF. As DNA, the CDR3 is TGTGCCAGCAGCCAAACAGGGTGGAGCAATCAGCCCCAGCATTTT.

CDR3 bases: TGTGCCAGCAGCTTACGCCCACTAGCGGGGGAGGAGACCCAGTACTTC. The encoded protein is CASSLRPLAGEETQYF. The rearrangement links TRBV11-2 to TRBJ2-5, with 11 bases fitting TRBD2. Germline V gene sequence: CDR1 SGHAT, CDR2 FQNNGV. This CDR3 spans 16 amino acids. With 2 bases clipped from V and 5 bases from J, the junction kept 7 bases outside the gene matches.

The V gene is TRBV15, the J gene TRBJ2-7; weak D call: TRBD2 (6 bases). There are 15 residues in the CDR3. V was pared by 1 base and J by 2 bases, with 12 bases between. The V gene's germline CDR1 is LNHNV and CDR2 YYDKDF (reference sequence). Here the CDR3 DNA reads TGTGCCACCAGCAGAGGCGGGATCCGCACCTACGAGCAGTACTTC. Protein sequence: CATSRGGIRTYEQYF.

This chain links TRBV5-1 with TRBJ1-1; D not resolved. Trimming removed 0 bases from V and 7 bases from J, with 13 bases in between. Germline CDR1 is SGHRS and CDR2 is YFSETQ. The CDR3 extends over 14 amino acids. The CDR3 nucleotides read TGCGCCAGCAGCTTGGACGGGAATAGCGGTGAAGCTTTCTTT. Translation: CASSLDGNSGEAFF.

V and J are TRBV7-9 and TRBJ2-3, with TRBD2 identical over 9 bases. This CDR3 is 19 amino acids long. The trim removed 1 base at V and 2 bases at J, leaving 13 bases unmatched. In germline, CDR1 is SEHNR, CDR2 FQNEAQ (reference sequence). CDR3 protein: CASSLGISGGSGNTDTQYF. CDR3 bases: TGTGCCAGCAGCTTAGGGATTAGCGGGGGCTCCGGGAACACAGATACGCAGTATTTT.

Comments on this clone: Additional DNA sequences in this sample encode the identical CDR3. CDR3 sequence reads: CASSSPFLGSTSYEQYF. CDR3 DNA sequence: TGTGCCAGCAGCTCTCCTTTTTTGGGCAGCACCTCCTACGAGCAGTACTTC. V and J are TRBV11-3 and TRBJ2-7; no firm D call. CDR1 and CDR2 (germline): SGHNT, YENEEA. This CDR3 is built from 17 residues. V lost 4 bases and J 0 bases, leaving 19 bases between the germline ends.

The J gene is TRBJ2-5, the V gene TRBV9; TRBD2 agrees at 8 bases. V shed 1 base, J shed 2 bases, and the junction held 4 bases outside the gene matches. CDR3 length: 15 amino acids. From germline, CDR1 is SGDLS and CDR2 YYNGEE. CDR3 DNA: TGTGCCAGCAGCGTAAAAGGCGGGGGGCAAGAGACCCAGTACTTC. Amino acid sequence: CASSVKGGGQETQYF.

V gene TRBV4-2 combines with J gene TRBJ1-5; tentative D call: TRBD1 (6 bases). The germline CDR1 and CDR2 sequences are LGHNA and YNFKEQ. There are 15 residues in the CDR3. Trimming removed 0 bases at V and 4 bases at J, with 10 bases between. CDR3 protein: CASSQEWQGNQPQHF. The CDR3 DNA follows: TGTGCCAGCAGCCAAGAATGGCAGGGGAATCAGCCCCAGCATTTT.

The rearrangement joins TRBV5-4 to TRBJ1-1; D may be TRBD1 (5 bases). Deletions cut 3 bases from V and 7 bases from J, with 10 bases between. The CDR3 covers 12 residues. Germline CDR1 reads SGHNT; CDR2 reads YYREEE (reference sequence). The CDR3 loop reads CASSSDSLEAFF. CDR3 in DNA: TGTGCCAGCAGCTCCGACAGTCTTGAAGCTTTCTTT.

The J gene is TRBJ1-1, the V gene TRBV5-1; no definite D call. Germline V gene data show CDR1 as SGHRS and CDR2 as YFSETQ. The V and J ends lost 1 base and 3 bases respectively, with 10 bases between them. CDR3 size: 14 residues. Here the CDR3 reads CASSLSNTYTEAFF. CDR3 coding DNA: TGCGCCAGCAGCTTGAGTAACACCTACACTGAAGCTTTCTTT.

This chain uses TRBV7-9 with TRBJ1-3; D may be TRBD1 (5 bases). CDR1 and CDR2 (germline): SEHNR, FQNEAQ (reference sequence). V was clipped by 1 base and J by 0 bases, with 10 bases between them. The CDR3 is 16 residues long. CDR3 amino acids: CASSLGVGGSGNTIYF. CDR3 sequence (DNA): TGTGCCAGCAGCTTAGGGGTCGGGGGCTCTGGAAACACCATATATTTT.

V and J are TRBV4-3 and TRBJ2-5, with a tentative D call TRBD2 (5 bases). This CDR3 region has 16 residues. Germline CDR1 reads LGHNA; CDR2 reads YSLEER. V was pared by 4 bases and J by 5 bases, with 20 bases between. CDR3 coding DNA: TGCGCCAGCAGCCCGGTACTATCCGGGAAGCGGGAGACCCAGTACTTC. It specifies CASSPVLSGKRETQYF.

The V gene is TRBV5-4, the J gene TRBJ2-5; 7 bases are shared with TRBD2. Germline assignment: CDR1 SGHNT and CDR2 YYREEE (reference sequence). This CDR3 is 16 amino acids long. J lost 0 bases, V lost 4 bases, and 9 bases had no gene match. The CDR3 spells CASSREGRAYQETQYF. CDR3 bases: TGTGCCAGCAGCCGCGAGGGGAGGGCCTACCAAGAGACCCAGTACTTC.

The J gene is TRBJ1-3, the V gene TRBV28; 9 nucleotides match TRBD1. After removal of 2 bases from V and 2 bases from J, the junction contained 1 base not matched to a gene. The CDR3 contains 15 residues. CDR1 and CDR2 (germline): MDHEN, SYDVKM. The CDR3 nucleotides are TGTGCCAGCAGTTTAAGGGACAGGGCTGGAAACACCATATATTTT. This gives the protein CASSLRDRAGNTIYF. Full variable domain (remainder filled in from reference TRBV28 and TRBJ1-3): DVKVTQSSRYLVKRTGEKVFLECVQDMDHENMFWYRQDPGLGLRLIYFSYDVKMKEKGDIPEGYSVSREKKERFSLILESASTNQTSMYLCASSLRDRAGNTIYFGEGSWLTVV.

This sequence joins TRBV9 and TRBJ2-1, with TRBD1 identical over 8 bases. CDR3 length: 20 residues. The V gene's germline CDR1 is SGDLS and CDR2 YYNGEE. The junction had 21 bases not matched to a gene; V was cut back by 3 bases and J by 4 bases. CDR3 coding DNA: TGTGCCAGCAGCGCGGACCAGGACAGGGAATTATCGTCATTTTACAATGAGCAGTTCTTC. This sequence encodes CASSADQDRELSSFYNEQFF.

The V call is TRBV6-5, the J call TRBJ2-7; 7 nucleotides align to TRBD1. In germline, CDR1 is MNHEY, CDR2 SVGAGI. The CDR3 runs to 13 residues. Trimming at V came to 7 bases and at J to 5 bases, leaving 8 bases not matched to a gene. The CDR3 loop is CASTPGQINEQYF. The CDR3 DNA reads as TGTGCCAGCACCCCGGGACAGATAAACGAGCAGTACTTC.

This chain uses TRBV10-1 with TRBJ2-3; 8 bases fit TRBD1. J lost 4 bases, V lost 9 bases, and 6 bases had no gene match. CDR3 length: 13 residues. Per germline, CDR1 WNHNN and CDR2 SYGVQD (reference sequence). CDR3 coding DNA: TGCGCCAGAAGGACAGGGAATTCAGATACGCAGTATTTT. This codes for CARRTGNSDTQYF.

The genes are TRBV28 and TRBJ1-1, with 8 bases that match TRBD1. The CDR3 totals 13 residues. Germline CDR1 is MDHEN and CDR2 is SYDVKM. V lost 5 bases, J lost 10 bases, and 9 bases stayed unmatched. The CDR3 sequence: CASSLQGTGGAFF. Here the CDR3 DNA reads TGTGCCAGCAGTCTCCAAGGGACAGGAGGAGCTTTCTTT.

The genes are TRBV7-8 and TRBJ2-3; no clear D gene. CDR3 size: 12 residues. V lost 5 bases to trimming and J lost 7 bases, with 10 bases between them. CDR1 and CDR2 from the germline V gene are SGHVS and FQNEAQ. DNA of the CDR3: TGTGCCAGCAGCCACTCCGTAAATACGCAGTATTTT. As protein: CASSHSVNTQYF.

The rearrangement links TRBV27 to TRBJ2-3; D unresolved. The CDR3 length is 13 residues. Germline V gene lookup returns CDR1 MNHEY and CDR2 SMNVEV (reference sequence). Deletions cut 5 bases from V and 1 base from J, with 7 bases between. CDR3 DNA: TGTGCCAGCAGTAGCCGGGGCACAGATACGCAGTATTTT. This codes for CASSSRGTDTQYF.

The chain couples TRBV5-1 to TRBJ2-1, with TRBD1 identical over 9 bases. The V and J ends lost 1 base and 5 bases, in that order; junction bases with no gene match: 7. The germline V gene has CDR1 SGHRS and CDR2 YFSETQ. CDR3 length: 16 residues. CDR3 nucleotides: TGCGCCAGCAGCTTGTTATCGGGACAGGGCCACAATGAGCAGTTCTTC. This encodes CASSLLSGQGHNEQFF.

The chain couples TRBV9 to TRBJ1-2; 7 bases map to TRBD1. V trimming: 0 bases; J trimming: 9 bases; junction bases outside the gene matches: 8. The CDR3 runs 14 residues. The germline gives CDR1 SGDLS, CDR2 YYNGEE. The CDR3 nucleotides are TGTGCCAGCAGCGTAGAAGTACAGGGGACGCGCTACACCTTC. It is translated as CASSVEVQGTRYTF.

The CDR3 region has the DNA TGTGCCAGCAGCTTTCCCAGGATCTCTGGGGCCAACGTCCTGACTTTC. As protein: CASSFPRISGANVLTF. This rearrangement joins TRBV5-4 to TRBJ2-6; unclear D gene. The length of the CDR3 is 16 residues. From germline, CDR1 is SGHNT and CDR2 YYREEE (reference sequence). V gave up 2 bases and J gave up 0 bases, with 9 bases separating them.

This chain uses TRBV9 with TRBJ1-1; D perhaps matches TRBD1 (5 bases). CDR3 length equals 14 residues. Trimming took 4 bases from V and 6 from J, leaving 16 bases between them. Germline CDR1 reads SGDLS; CDR2 reads YYNGEE. As DNA, the CDR3 is TGTGCCAGCAGCCCCCGAGCCTGGGGCGCTGAAGCTTTCTTT. This sequence encodes CASSPRAWGAEAFF.